The rows below give T cell receptor beta chains drawn from one sample of a study of CD8 T cells in ankylosing spondylitis. One entry per CDR3 protein, called by TCRdb with MiXCR from the 5' RACE reads. The profile covers about 500,000 distinct CDR3 sequences, with 12% appearing a single time and almost 7% taken by the ten largest. Source material: blood, either unsorted or a sorted T cell fraction (not recorded which). These receptors came from a male donor with ankylosing spondylitis. CDR3s leave out the opening cysteine and the closing phenylalanine or tryptophan.

V gene	J gene	CDR3 protein
TRBV7-2	TRBJ1-1	ASSWTWTEAF
TRBV29-1	TRBJ1-2	SASGGDYGYT
TRBV6-5	TRBJ1-2	ASSYRSATAFYGYT
TRBV12-3/TRBV12-4	TRBJ2-1	ASSPGQGADNEQF
TRBV5-1	TRBJ2-7	ASSLRLAGGYEQY
TRBV25-1	TRBJ2-7	ASSEAGTFYEQY
TRBV4-2	TRBJ2-5	ASSPWMGGYETQY
TRBV7-9	TRBJ2-5	ASRRLAGDAVQETQY
TRBV7-8	TRBJ1-1	ASSPLGNRGTEAF
TRBV6-1	TRBJ2-3	ASRRLATDTQY
TRBV11-2	TRBJ2-3	ASSLSPGLSTDTQY
TRBV3-1	TRBJ2-2	ASSQSRSGELF
TRBV20-1	TRBJ2-1	SAAEGSYNEQF
TRBV9	TRBJ2-1	ASSVGASGRGEQF
TRBV4-2	TRBJ1-4	ASSQDRLGPNEKLF
TRBV7-8	TRBJ2-2	ASSTNGLAPNTGELF
TRBV5-1	TRBJ1-1	ASSQETGMNTEAF
TRBV15	TRBJ2-3	ATSRPGISSTDTQY
TRBV4-2	TRBJ2-3	ASSQARTASSTDTQY
TRBV5-1	TRBJ1-2	ASSLGDYYGYT
TRBV14	TRBJ2-1	ASSQERVGNEQF
TRBV5-5	TRBJ1-1	ASSWRTENTEAF
TRBV12-3/TRBV12-4	TRBJ2-6	ASRLQVGSGANVLT
TRBV7-8	TRBJ1-2	ASSLGTHSGTENYGYT
TRBV3-1	TRBJ2-2	ASALADFYTGELF
TRBV28	TRBJ1-4	ASSPGTGGGEKLF
TRBV11-1	TRBJ2-2	ASKFAQNTGELF
TRBV27	TRBJ2-1	ASSFPYSGRAGNEQF
TRBV11-2	TRBJ2-2	ASSSFFPGLSNTGELF
TRBV11-3	TRBJ2-3	ASSHGLAGPTDTQY
TRBV24-1	TRBJ1-1	ATSDTASDRNTEAF
TRBV28	TRBJ2-1	ASSPGSRLNEQF
TRBV12-3/TRBV12-4	TRBJ1-5	ASSRQGMSNQPQH
TRBV2	TRBJ1-1	ASSARRTEAF
TRBV27	TRBJ2-3	ASSLGAPWDTQY
TRBV12-3/TRBV12-4	TRBJ1-4	ASSLAPGQGREKLF
TRBV5-1	TRBJ2-1	ASSTGQGGNEQF
TRBV10-1	TRBJ2-1	ASSVLAGKNEQF
TRBV5-1	TRBJ2-5	ASSLRRDQETQY
TRBV24-1	TRBJ2-3	ATGQGWTDTQY
TRBV15	TRBJ2-5	ATSSQPPTAGVPETQY
TRBV5-1	TRBJ2-1	ASSELGSGTPFDNEQF
TRBV18	TRBJ1-4	ASSPRTGLATNEKLF
TRBV2	TRBJ2-1	ASTREGYNEQF
TRBV7-6	TRBJ2-1	ASSLEAGSGNEQF